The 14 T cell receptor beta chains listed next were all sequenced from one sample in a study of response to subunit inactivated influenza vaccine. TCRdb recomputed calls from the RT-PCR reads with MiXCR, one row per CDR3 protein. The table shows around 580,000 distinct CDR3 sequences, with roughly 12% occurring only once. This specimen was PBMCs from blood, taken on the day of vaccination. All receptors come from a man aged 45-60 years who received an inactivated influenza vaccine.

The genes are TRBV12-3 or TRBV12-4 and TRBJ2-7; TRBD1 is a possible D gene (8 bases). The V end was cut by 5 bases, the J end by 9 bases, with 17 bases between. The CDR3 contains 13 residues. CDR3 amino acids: CASSTTGEGGQYF. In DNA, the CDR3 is TGTGCCAGCAGTACGACAGGGGAGGGGGGGCAGTACTTC.

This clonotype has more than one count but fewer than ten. The CDR3 nucleotides are TGTGCCAGCATACTAGATGACTACGAGCAGTACTTC. Encoded protein: CASILDDYEQYF. The chain uses TRBV2 and TRBJ2-7, with D possibly TRBD2 on 5 matching bases. The CDR3 is made up of 12 amino acids. Per germline, CDR1 SNHLY and CDR2 FYNNEI. V lost 7 bases and J lost 3, with 10 bases in between.

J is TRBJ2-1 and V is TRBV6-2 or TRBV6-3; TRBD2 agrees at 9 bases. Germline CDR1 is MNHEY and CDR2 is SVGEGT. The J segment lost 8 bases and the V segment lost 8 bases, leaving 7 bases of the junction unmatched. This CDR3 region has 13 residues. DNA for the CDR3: TGTGCCAGCCGTATTAGCGGGAGTGATGAGCAGTTCTTC. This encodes CASRISGSDEQFF.

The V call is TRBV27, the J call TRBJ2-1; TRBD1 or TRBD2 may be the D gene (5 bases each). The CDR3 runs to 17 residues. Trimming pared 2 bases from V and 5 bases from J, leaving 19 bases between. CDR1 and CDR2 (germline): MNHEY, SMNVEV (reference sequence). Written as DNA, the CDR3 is TGTGCCAGCAGTTTAGAGGGACCACCGACGGCCCACAATGAGCAGTTCTTC. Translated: CASSLEGPPTAHNEQFF.

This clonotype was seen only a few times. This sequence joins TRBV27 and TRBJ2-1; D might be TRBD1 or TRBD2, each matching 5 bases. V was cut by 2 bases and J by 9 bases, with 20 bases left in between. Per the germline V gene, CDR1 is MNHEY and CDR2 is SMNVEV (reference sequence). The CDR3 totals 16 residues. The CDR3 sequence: CASSLSPDTRGVEQFF. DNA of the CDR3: TGTGCCAGCAGTTTAAGTCCGGACACTCGAGGGGTTGAGCAGTTCTTC.

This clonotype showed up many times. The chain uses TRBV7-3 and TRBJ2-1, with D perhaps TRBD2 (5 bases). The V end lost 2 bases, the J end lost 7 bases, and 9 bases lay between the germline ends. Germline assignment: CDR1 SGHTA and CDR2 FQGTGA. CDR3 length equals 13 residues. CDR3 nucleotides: TGTGCCAGCAGCTTACTAGCAGATAATGAGCAGTTCTTC. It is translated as CASSLLADNEQFF.

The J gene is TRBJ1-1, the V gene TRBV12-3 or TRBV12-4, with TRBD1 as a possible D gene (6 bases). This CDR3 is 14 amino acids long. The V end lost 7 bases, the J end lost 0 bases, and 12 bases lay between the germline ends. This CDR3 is CASKRGDLNTEAFF. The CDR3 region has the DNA TGTGCCAGCAAAAGGGGGGATCTGAACACTGAAGCTTTCTTT.

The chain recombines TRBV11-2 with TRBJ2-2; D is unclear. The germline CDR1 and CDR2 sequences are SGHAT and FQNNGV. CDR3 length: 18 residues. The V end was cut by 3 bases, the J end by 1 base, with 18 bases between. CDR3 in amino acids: CASSFIKIGPENTGELFF. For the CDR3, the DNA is TGTGCCAGCAGCTTTATTAAAATCGGCCCGGAGAACACCGGGGAGCTGTTTTTT.

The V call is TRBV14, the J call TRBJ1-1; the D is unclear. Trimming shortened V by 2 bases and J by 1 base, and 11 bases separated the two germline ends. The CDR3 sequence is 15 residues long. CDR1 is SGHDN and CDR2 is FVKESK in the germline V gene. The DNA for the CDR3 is TGTGCCAGCAGCCAATTCCGGGCGGGGAACACTGAAGCTTTCTTT. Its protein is CASSQFRAGNTEAFF.

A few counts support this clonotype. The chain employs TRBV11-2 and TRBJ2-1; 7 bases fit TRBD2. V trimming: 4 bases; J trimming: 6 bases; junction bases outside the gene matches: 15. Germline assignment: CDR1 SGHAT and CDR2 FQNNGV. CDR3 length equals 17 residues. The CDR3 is CASSSPPVGGWSNEQFF. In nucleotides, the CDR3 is TGTGCCAGCAGCTCCCCGCCCGTGGGAGGGTGGTCCAATGAGCAGTTCTTC.

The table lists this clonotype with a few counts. The CDR3 DNA follows: TGTGCCAGCAGTCGTCCCAAAGAGACCCAGTACTTC. Its translation: CASSRPKETQYF. The chain employs TRBV27 and TRBJ2-5; D remains unclear. Trimming pared 5 bases from V and 3 bases from J, leaving 7 bases between. Germline lookup yields CDR1 MNHEY and CDR2 SMNVEV (reference sequence). The CDR3 length is 12 residues.

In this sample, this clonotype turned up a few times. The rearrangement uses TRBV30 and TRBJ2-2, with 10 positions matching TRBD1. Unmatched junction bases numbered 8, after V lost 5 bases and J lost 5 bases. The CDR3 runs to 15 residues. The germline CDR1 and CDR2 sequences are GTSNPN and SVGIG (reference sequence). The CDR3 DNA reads TGTGCCTGGGGTGATAAGGGACAGGGGACCGGGGAGCTGTTTTTT. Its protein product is CAWGDKGQGTGELFF. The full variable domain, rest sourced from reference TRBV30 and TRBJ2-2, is SQTIHQWPATLVQPVGSPLSLECTVEGTSNPNLYWYRQAAGRGLQLLFYSVGIGQISSEVPQNLSASRPQDRQFILSSKKLLLSDSGFYLCAWGDKGQGTGELFFGEGSRLTVL.

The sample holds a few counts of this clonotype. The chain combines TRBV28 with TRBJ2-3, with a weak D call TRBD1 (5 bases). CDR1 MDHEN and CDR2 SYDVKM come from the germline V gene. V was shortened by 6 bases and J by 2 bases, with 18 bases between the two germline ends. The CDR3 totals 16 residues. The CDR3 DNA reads TGTGCCAGCAGCCCGAGCGCCGCAGGGATCACAGATACGCAGTATTTT. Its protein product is CASSPSAAGITDTQYF.

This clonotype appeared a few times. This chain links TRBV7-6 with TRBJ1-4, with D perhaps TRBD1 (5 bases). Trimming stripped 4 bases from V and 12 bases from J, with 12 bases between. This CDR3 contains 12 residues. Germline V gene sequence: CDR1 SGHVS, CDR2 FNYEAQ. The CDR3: CASSSPPGQLFF. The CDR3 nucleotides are TGTGCCAGCAGCTCTCCCCCGGGACAACTGTTTTTT.